The 19 T cell receptor beta chains given below trace back to one sample, sequenced in a study of blood T cell repertoires in COVID-19. Profiled with immunoSEQ multiplex PCR; TCRdb holds only in-frame clones, not every one. Of approximately 300,000 clones detected, 70% to 90% appear once; the ten largest clones hold 5.5% to 8%. The sample comprised peripheral blood. The origin of the receptors is a woman in her fifties or sixties with COVID-19, enrolled during active disease.

Worth noting for this clone: This same CDR3 is encoded by further DNA sequences in the sample. The V gene is TRBV24-1, the J gene TRBJ2-1, with D maybe TRBD2 (5 bases). The CDR3 is made up of 13 amino acids. Germline CDR1 KGHDR, CDR2 SFDVKD. The germline V and J ends were trimmed by 5 bases and 4 bases, with 8 bases remaining between them. CDR3 loop: CATSGGQYNEQFF. The CDR3, as DNA: TGTGCCACCAGTGGAGGGCAGTACAATGAGCAGTTCTTC.

With regard to this clone: Just one base apart from a much larger clone, this may be a read error. The CDR3 DNA sequence: TGTGCCAGCAGTTTGACAGGGAACTATGGCTACACCTTC. It translates to CASSLTGNYGYTF. The gene calls are TRBV28 and TRBJ1-2; 7 nucleotides agree with TRBD1. This CDR3 has 13 amino acids. The germline V gene has CDR1 MDHEN and CDR2 SYDVKM. V lost 3 bases and J lost 2; bases outside the gene matches: 0.

This chain uses TRBV7-9 with TRBJ2-1, with 7 bases aligning to TRBD2. V dropped 0 bases and J dropped 5; count of bases not matched to a gene: 4. The CDR3 runs to 15 residues. Germline-derived CDR1 and CDR2 are SEHNR and FQNEAQ (reference sequence). DNA for the CDR3: TGTGCCAGCAGCTTAGCCCTAGCGGTAAACAATGAGCAGTTCTTC. Translating it yields CASSLALAVNNEQFF.

This clone was recorded once. The chain joins TRBV6-4 to TRBJ2-3; possible D gene TRBD2, 5 bases. V lost 4 bases and J 2 bases, leaving 7 bases between the germline ends. Germline CDR1 MRHNA, CDR2 SNTAGT. CDR3 size: 13 residues. The CDR3 spells CASSGGLTDTQYF. The CDR3 DNA is TGTGCCAGCAGTGGAGGGCTCACAGATACGCAGTATTTT.

V is TRBV24-1 and J is TRBJ2-2, with 7 bases that match TRBD2. The germline CDR1 and CDR2 sequences are KGHDR and SFDVKD. V lost 6 bases, J lost 4 bases, and 13 bases stayed unmatched. This CDR3 is built from 17 residues. CDR3 coding DNA: TGTGCCACCAGTCTGGCTAGCGGCAACCGGGGCACCGGGGAGCTGTTTTTT. Translated: CATSLASGNRGTGELFF.

J is TRBJ1-2 and V is TRBV6-5; TRBD1 aligns across 7 bases. The CDR3 runs 11 residues. CDR1 is MNHEY, CDR2 SVGAGI, per germline. The V segment lost 11 bases and the J segment 5 bases; nucleotides outside the gene matches: 5. The CDR3 nucleotides are TGTGCCGACGGGACAGAGTATGGCTACACCTTC. This gives the protein CADGTEYGYTF.

This rearrangement joins TRBV19 to TRBJ1-5, with D perhaps TRBD1 (6 bases). The V and J ends lost 6 bases and 4 bases respectively, with 13 bases between them. Germline CDR1 is LNHDA and CDR2 is SQIVND (reference sequence). This CDR3 comprises 14 residues. CDR3 sequence: CASRIPGQNQPQHF. The DNA for the CDR3 is TGTGCCAGTAGGATTCCGGGACAAAATCAGCCCCAGCATTTT.

The CDR3 nucleotides are TGTGCCAGTAGTTCATGGCAGGGGTACACCTTC. Protein: CASSSWQGYTF. The chain couples TRBV19 to TRBJ1-2; TRBD1 might be the D (6 bases). The germline V gene has CDR1 LNHDA and CDR2 SQIVND (reference sequence). V dropped 5 bases and J dropped 11 bases, with 12 bases sitting between them. This CDR3 is 11 amino acids long.

The chain is built from TRBV10-1 and TRBJ1-1, with D maybe TRBD1 (6 bases). CDR1 is WNHNN and CDR2 is SYGVQD in the germline V gene (reference sequence). The CDR3 is 14 residues long. Trimming pared 4 bases from V and 10 bases from J, leaving 19 bases between. The CDR3 is CASSGAGTSTRAFF. In nucleotides, the CDR3 is TGCGCCAGCAGTGGTGCCGGGACATCCACCCGAGCTTTCTTT.

This rearrangement joins TRBV14 to TRBJ2-7, with 8 positions matching TRBD2. Looked up from germline, CDR1 is SGHDN and CDR2 is FVKESK. Trimming removed 4 bases from V and 4 bases from J; junction bases left unmatched: 0. CDR3 length equals 12 residues. The CDR3 loop reads CASSPGGYEQYF. The CDR3, as DNA: TGTGCCAGCAGCCCGGGAGGGTACGAGCAGTACTTC.

The chain has TRBV11-3 and TRBJ2-5; D might be TRBD2 (7 bases). Germline lookup yields CDR1 SGHNT and CDR2 YENEEA. V dropped 6 bases and J dropped 1 base, with 18 bases sitting between them. This CDR3 region has 16 residues. The CDR3 nucleotides are TGTGCCAGCAGTCGGGGGAGGGGGAAAGGCCAAGAGACCCAGTACTTC. Translation gives CASSRGRGKGQETQYF.

The rearrangement joins TRBV7-2 to TRBJ2-1; D possibly corresponds to TRBD2 (6 bases). The CDR3 is 14 amino acids. The V gene's germline CDR1 is SGHTA and CDR2 FQGNSA. V lost 1 base to trimming and J lost 7 bases, with 11 bases between them. The CDR3 region has the DNA TGTGCCAGCAGCTTAGGGGCGACTAGTAATGAGCAGTTCTTC. This encodes CASSLGATSNEQFF.

V and J are TRBV18 and TRBJ2-5, with 9 bases matching TRBD1. CDR3 length: 13 amino acids. Trimming cost V 3 bases and J 5 bases; bases outside gene matches: 1. The germline V gene has CDR1 KGHSH and CDR2 LQKENI. CDR3 sequence reads: CASSPGTGETQYF. CDR3 nucleotide sequence: TGTGCCAGCTCACCTGGGACAGGGGAGACCCAGTACTTC.

The chain is built from TRBV20-1 and TRBJ1-4; no reliable D call. The CDR3 spans 13 residues. The V gene's germline CDR1 is DFQATT and CDR2 SNEGSKA (reference sequence). V lost 3 bases to trimming and J lost 0 bases, with 5 bases between them. The DNA for the CDR3 is TGCAGTGCTAGTCCGGCAACTAATGAAAAACTGTTTTTT. As protein: CSASPATNEKLFF.

In regard to this clone: At one end, the junction sequence differs from germline, possibly due to a read error. This chain uses TRBV7-9 with TRBJ2-7; D is undetermined. The length of the CDR3 is 12 residues. The germline V gene has CDR1 SEHNR and CDR2 FQNEAQ (reference sequence). CDR3 region: CASSLLGPEEDF. DNA of the CDR3: TGTGCCAGCAGCTTACTCGGCCCCGAAGAGGACTTC.

The chain couples TRBV10-3 to TRBJ2-1, with 9 bases fitting TRBD1. Germline CDR1 reads ENHRY; CDR2 reads SYGVKD. CDR3 length: 14 amino acids. J lost 8 bases, V lost 6 bases, and 8 bases had no gene match. The CDR3 DNA reads TGTGCCATCAGGGGACAGGGCCCCGTCGATGAGCAGTTCTTC. It translates to CAIRGQGPVDEQFF.

This chain links TRBV5-1 with TRBJ2-5; a possible D gene is TRBD2 (6 bases). Trimming left V 5 bases short and J 2 bases short, with 10 bases between. There are 13 residues in the CDR3. In germline, CDR1 is SGHRS, CDR2 YFSETQ. The CDR3 spells CASRAGPQETQYF. Written as DNA, the CDR3 is TGCGCCAGCAGAGCGGGTCCGCAAGAGACCCAGTACTTC.

The J gene is TRBJ2-1, the V gene TRBV11-1; D is uncertain. Per germline, CDR1 SGHAT and CDR2 FQDESV (reference sequence). With 5 bases removed from V and 6 bases from J, the gap between germline ends came to 17 bases. The CDR3 loop spans 15 amino acids. The CDR3 loop reads CASSPRRQVGNEQFF. The CDR3 DNA sequence: TGTGCCAGCAGCCCAAGACGGCAGGTCGGCAATGAGCAGTTCTTC.

The chain couples TRBV10-3 to TRBJ2-7; D is unclear. The V end was cut by 2 bases, the J end by 4 bases, with 3 bases between. The CDR3 contains 11 residues. The germline V gene has CDR1 ENHRY and CDR2 SYGVKD. DNA for the CDR3: TGTGCCATCAGTGAGCTTTACGAGCAGTACTTC. Its protein product is CAISELYEQYF.